This T cell receptor (beta chain) derives from a study of tumor-infiltrating lymphocytes in localized non-small cell lung cancer. The wider study: Some samples were collected after neoadjuvant chemotherapy; smokers, never-smokers and several histologies were included.

CDR3 length: 14 residues. Germline CDR1 is MDHEN and CDR2 is SYDVKM. V was clipped by 8 bases and J by 5 bases; unmatched bases: 7. TCRdb keeps only in-frame clones here, not all; method: immunoSEQ multiplex PCR. This table holds approximately 15,000 clones, 65% to 85% found once. Sequenced input: uninvolved lung tissue not adjacent to the tumor. The origin of this receptor is a human donor with non-small cell lung cancer. The chain combines TRBV28 with TRBJ2-2, with 8 bases identical to TRBD1. The CDR3 loop is CASHDRGGTGELFF. CDR3 sequence (DNA): TGTGCCAGCCACGACAGGGGAGGTACCGGGGAGCTGTTTTTT.